Following are 2 T cell receptor beta chains from one sample sequenced in a study of blood T cell repertoires in COVID-19 (dated by TCRdb to about 2020). The library was built by means of the immunoSEQ multiplex PCR assay. TCRdb holds this immuneACCESS table with in-frame rearrangements only. Some clones are missing; in checked studies, unresolved V genes explain under half, and the rest has no known cause. The sample records tens of thousands of clones, roughly 88% of which are singletons. Clones ranked in the top ten supply around 1% of the sample. The specimen sequenced was peripheral blood. Source of these receptors: a woman between 50 and 59 years old in a cohort sampled during active COVID-19.

This clone has a single count. V is TRBV15 and J is TRBJ2-5; 9 bases align to TRBD2. Germline V gene sequence: CDR1 LNHNV, CDR2 YYDKDF (reference sequence). The CDR3 extends over 16 amino acids. J gave up 5 bases and V 2 bases, and 9 bases lay outside the gene matches. Here the CDR3 reads CATSRSGGRAAETQYF. The DNA of the CDR3 is TGTGCCACCAGCAGATCGGGCGGGAGGGCCGCGGAGACCCAGTACTTC.

The rearrangement uses TRBV18 and TRBJ2-7; TRBD1 aligns across 7 bases. This CDR3 has 15 amino acids. CDR1 and CDR2 from the germline V gene are KGHSH and LQKENI. V was pared by 3 bases and J by 1 base, with 6 bases of the junction left unmatched. The CDR3 bases are TGTGCCAGCTCACCCGACAGGGATCTATCCTACGAGCAGTACTTC. Amino acid sequence: CASSPDRDLSYEQYF.